This TCR beta chain was retrieved from a study of cytomegalovirus exposure and HLA in healthy donors. The study's findings and limits: TCR sequences were mostly rare, though some public TCRs occurred in many donors. The listing of some 170 TCR beta chains classed them as cytomegalovirus-associated.

About this clone: Antigen: not known.

With V trimmed by 1 base and J by 2 bases, 4 bases remained unmatched. Germline assignment: CDR1 MNHNS and CDR2 SASEGT. The CDR3 totals 15 residues. The assay was immunoSEQ multiplex PCR, and TCRdb's table has in-frame clones only and misses some. The sample yields about 200,000 clones, around 86% seen once. The sequencing sample was made of PBMCs. The clonotype originates from a young woman in good health and CMV-seropositive. The V and J genes are TRBV6-1 and TRBJ1-1, with 7 bases fitting TRBD1. CDR3 loop: CASSEVGDSNTEAFF. In DNA form, the CDR3 reads TGTGCCAGCAGTGAAGTGGGGGACAGCAACACTGAAGCTTTCTTT.